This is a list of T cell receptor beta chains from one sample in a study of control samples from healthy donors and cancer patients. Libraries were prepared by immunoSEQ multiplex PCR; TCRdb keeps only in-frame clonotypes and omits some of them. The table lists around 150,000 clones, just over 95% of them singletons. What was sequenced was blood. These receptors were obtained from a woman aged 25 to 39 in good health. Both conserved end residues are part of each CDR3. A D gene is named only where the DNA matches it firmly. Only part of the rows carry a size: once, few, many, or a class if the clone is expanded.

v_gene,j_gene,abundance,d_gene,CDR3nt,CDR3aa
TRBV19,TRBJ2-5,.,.,TGTGCCAGTAGTATAGGCAGGGGTGGGGGAGAGACCCAGTACTTC,CASSIGRGGGETQYF
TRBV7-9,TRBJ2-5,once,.,TGTGCCAGCAGCTCACGGGGACGGAACCAAGAGACCCAGTACTTC,CASSSRGRNQETQYF
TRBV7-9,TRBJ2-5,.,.,TGTGCCAGCAGCTTAGCGGCACAGGGTCCCCAAGAGACCCAGTACTTC,CASSLAAQGPQETQYF
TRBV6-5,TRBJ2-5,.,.,TGTGCCAGCACCTCCTTGGCGGGGAGGACAAAGACCCAGTACTTC,CASTSLAGRTKTQYF
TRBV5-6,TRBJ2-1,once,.,TGTGCCAGCAGCGACGGGACGGCCTCCTACAATGAGCAGTTCTTC,CASSDGTASYNEQFF
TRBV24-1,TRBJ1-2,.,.,TGTGCCACCAGTGATTCTGGCGGAAGGGACGGGCGACGTTACGGCTACACCTTC,CATSDSGGRDGRRYGYTF
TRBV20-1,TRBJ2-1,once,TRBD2,TGCAGTGCTAGTGGAGGCGCGACTAGCCGCTCCTACAATGAGCAGTTCTTC,CSASGGATSRSYNEQFF
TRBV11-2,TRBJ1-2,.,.,TGTGCCAGCAGCTTATCAACGAGAAGTCGCGGCTACACCTTC,CASSLSTRSRGYTF
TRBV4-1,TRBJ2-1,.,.,TGCGCCAGCAGCCAAGATTGGCGGGAAAGCTCCTACAATGAGCAGTTCTTC,CASSQDWRESSYNEQFF
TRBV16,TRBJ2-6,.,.,TGTGCCAGCAGCCAAGCCTCCATGGGGGGCACTGGGGCCAACGTCCTGACTTTC,CASSQASMGGTGANVLTF
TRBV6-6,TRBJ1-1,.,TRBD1,TGTGCCAGCAGTTCCGACAGGGTTGTGGGATCCACTGAAGCTTTCTTT,CASSSDRVVGSTEAFF
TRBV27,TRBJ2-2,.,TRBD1,TGTGCCAGCAGTCAGGACAGGGGGTACACCGGGGAGCTGTTTTTT,CASSQDRGYTGELFF